In its sample, the clone carrying this TCR beta chain was seen once. This sample was included in a study of PD-L1 blockade in urothelial cancer. For the study at large: Blood drawn 3 weeks (second dose) and 6 weeks after treatment start was analyzed.

TCRdb keeps only in-frame clones here, not all; method: immunoSEQ multiplex PCR. The data hold 40,000 to 50,000 clones, with almost 85% observed a single time. V shed 2 bases and J shed 7 bases, with 15 bases lying between them. Germline V lookup: CDR1 SGHTA, CDR2 FQGNSA. CDR3 length: 15 residues. Noted time point: peripheral blood 6 weeks after treatment start. The chain uses TRBV7-2 and TRBJ2-1; D is uncertain. This TCR was recovered from a man between 60 and 75 years old with urothelial cancer. The sequencing here drew on PBMCs, taken around atezolizumab (anti-PD-L1) treatment. CDR3 region: CASSLRRGVENEQFF. CDR3 sequence (DNA): TGTGCCAGCAGCTTACGGCGCGGAGTTGAAAATGAGCAGTTCTTC.